Listed below are T cell receptor beta chains from one sample, sequenced in a study of CD8+ T cells in alopecia areata. Sequenced by immunoSEQ multiplex PCR; TCRdb stores in-frame clones only, minus some. Of 90,000 to 150,000 clones in the sample, about 50% were seen once. The sequencing here drew on CD4+ T cells sorted from blood, taken at week 4, from a patient treated with tofacitinib. Receptor source: a human donor with alopecia areata. Both conserved end residues are part of each CDR3. Each record gives: CDR3 DNA, CDR3 protein, V gene, J gene, D gene, clone size. A D gene is named only where the DNA matches it firmly. Size is omitted from some rows. Given values are once, few, many or a class for expanded clones.

TGTGCCAGCAGCTTAAAATCCCCAGGCTCAGAAGCTTTCTTT	CASSLKSPGSEAFF	TRBV11-1	TRBJ1-1	-	-
TGTGCCAGCAGCCCCACCGGGACTAGCGGAAATACGCAGTATTTT	CASSPTGTSGNTQYF	TRBV6-1	TRBJ2-3	TRBD2	-
TGTGCCAGTAGTATATTACGGACAGCCCGCAATGAGCAGTTCTTC	CASSILRTARNEQFF	TRBV19	TRBJ2-1	-	few
TGCGCCAGCAGCCTGGTTTCCAGACAGGACGAGCAGTACTTC	CASSLVSRQDEQYF	TRBV4-1	TRBJ2-7	-	-
TGCAGCGTTGAAGATCGAGTTCGCTCTGGAAACACCATATATTTT	CSVEDRVRSGNTIYF	TRBV29-1	TRBJ1-3	-	-
TGTGCCTGGATTGGGGGGCTAGCGGGTCCCCGGGAGACCCAGTACTTC	CAWIGGLAGPRETQYF	TRBV30	TRBJ2-5	TRBD2	-
TGTGCCAGCAGTGGACAGACAGGGTCCTACAATGAGCAGTTCTTC	CASSGQTGSYNEQFF	TRBV7-2	TRBJ2-1	TRBD1	-
TGCAGCGTTGAATCCGGGAACACTGAAGCTTTCTTT	CSVESGNTEAFF	TRBV29-1	TRBJ1-1	-	-
TGTGCCAGCAGTGACAGGGGGCCTACCACTGAAGCTTTCTTT	CASSDRGPTTEAFF	TRBV6-1	TRBJ1-1	TRBD1	-
TGTGCCAGCAGCCCTCAGCGGGGGGCCTACGAGCAGTACTTC	CASSPQRGAYEQYF	TRBV14	TRBJ2-7	TRBD2	-
TGCAGCGTTGAGGGACTAGCCTACGAGCAGTACTTC	CSVEGLAYEQYF	TRBV29-1	TRBJ2-7	TRBD2	-